This T cell receptor (beta chain) was recorded in a study of blood T cells in healthy people across ages. The CDR3 is 15 amino acids. CDR1 and CDR2 (germline): SQVTM, ANQGSEA. With V trimmed by 6 bases and J by 0 bases, 9 bases remained unmatched. A second PCR of 7 to 11 cycles used a sample-barcoded 5' primer and a J-beta primer mix. In TCRdb, the 5' RACE reads were re-called with MiXCR into one record per CDR3 protein. This table holds approximately 580,000 distinct CDR3 sequences, approximately 25% found once. Healthy Caucasian individuals from Russia aged about 6 to 100 were enrolled as donors. Drawing of peripheral blood yielded roughly 10 milliliters from each donor. The same sample was also used in a study of T cells of mothers and their children.

This clonotype originated in a boy younger than 18 in good health. The rearrangement links TRBV29-1 to TRBJ2-3; 7 bases match TRBD1. The sequenced sample consisted of blood. CDR3 DNA sequence: TGCAGCGTGACCACCATGGACAGGAGCACAGATACGCAGTATTTT. Amino acid sequence: CSVTTMDRSTDTQYF.